The next 16 T cell receptor beta chains were all read from a single sample in a study of response to subunit inactivated influenza vaccine. TCRdb passed the RT-PCR reads through MiXCR, listing each CDR3 protein once. This sample has 550,000 to 800,000 distinct CDR3 sequences, with approximately 15% found just once. Here the sequenced sample was PBMCs from blood, taken around 14 days before vaccination. These receptors came from a man over 45 who received an inactivated influenza vaccine.

The gene calls are TRBV6-1 and TRBJ2-5; D is ambiguous. This CDR3 is 16 amino acids long. Deletions cut 7 bases from V and 3 bases from J, with 21 bases between. Germline V CDR1 and CDR2: MNHNS, SASEGT. CDR3 residues: CASKSLPRLDEETQYF. The CDR3, as DNA: TGTGCCAGCAAAAGCTTACCCCGACTGGACGAAGAGACCCAGTACTTC.

The V gene is TRBV5-1, the J gene TRBJ2-7, with a tentative D call TRBD2 (5 bases). The CDR3 runs 13 residues. Germline V lookup: CDR1 SGHRS, CDR2 YFSETQ. Trimming stripped 0 bases from V and 7 bases from J, with 11 bases between. The CDR3 spells CASSLDASGEQYF. The CDR3 DNA reads TGCGCCAGCAGCTTGGACGCGTCGGGGGAGCAGTACTTC.

The table lists this clonotype with a few counts. The chain has TRBV9 and TRBJ1-2; possibly TRBD1 for D (6 bases). The CDR3 has 15 amino acids. CDR1 and CDR2 (germline): SGDLS, YYNGEE. V lost 3 bases to trimming and J lost 4 bases, with 16 bases between them. The CDR3 region has the DNA TGTGCCAGCAGCGCCAATCCACAGGGCCCCTATGGCTACACCTTC. Translating gives CASSANPQGPYGYTF.

This clonotype occurred a few times. The chain is built from TRBV20-1 and TRBJ1-1, with 8 nucleotides matching TRBD1. The V segment lost 6 bases and the J segment 1 base; nucleotides outside the gene matches: 7. The CDR3 loop spans 14 amino acids. Germline-derived CDR1 and CDR2 are DFQATT and SNEGSKA (reference sequence). CDR3 sequence reads: CSARSGTGNTEAFF. The CDR3, as DNA: TGCAGTGCGAGATCCGGGACAGGGAACACTGAAGCTTTCTTT.

This clonotype was counted between two and nine times. The V and J genes are TRBV12-3 or TRBV12-4 and TRBJ2-2; the D gene could be TRBD1 or TRBD2 (7 bases each). CDR3 length equals 14 residues. V dropped 10 bases and J dropped 2 bases, with 14 bases sitting between them. CDR3 amino acids: CANQGGGNTGELFF. In DNA form, the CDR3 reads TGTGCCAACCAGGGGGGGGGAAACACCGGGGAGCTGTTTTTT.

The DNA of the CDR3 is TGCAGTGCTAGTAGGACTAGCGGGAGGGCTTCCTCCTACAATGAGCAGTTCTTC. As protein: CSASRTSGRASSYNEQFF. V and J are TRBV20-1 and TRBJ2-1; TRBD2 agrees at 15 bases. In germline, CDR1 is DFQATT, CDR2 SNEGSKA (reference sequence). V was pared by 3 bases and J by 0 bases, with 6 bases of the junction left unmatched. This CDR3 region has 18 residues.

The rearrangement joins TRBV7-2 to TRBJ1-1; no firm D call. Trimming cost V 4 bases and J 5 bases, with 11 bases left between them. The CDR3 runs 13 residues. Germline CDR1 and CDR2: SGHTA and FQGNSA. Here the CDR3 DNA reads TGTGCCAGCAGCTCCTATCCCGGGACTGAAGCTTTCTTT. It encodes CASSSYPGTEAFF.

The rearrangement links TRBV7-2 to TRBJ2-2; D gene unclear. The CDR3 extends over 12 amino acids. CDR1 SGHTA and CDR2 FQGNSA come from the germline V gene. Between the trimmed V and J ends, which lost 5 bases and 6 bases, there was a span of 7 bases. This chain's CDR3 is CASSKYSGELFF. CDR3 DNA: TGTGCCAGCAGCAAATACTCCGGGGAGCTGTTTTTT.

This clonotype was observed at least ten times. The genes are TRBV24-1 and TRBJ2-2; TRBD1 matches 7 bases. The V gene end was trimmed by 3 bases and the J gene end by 4 bases; junction bases not matched to a gene: 4. There are 15 residues in the CDR3. Germline-derived CDR1 and CDR2 are KGHDR and SFDVKD. The CDR3 sequence: CATSDVTGVTGELFF. The CDR3 nucleotides read TGTGCCACCAGTGATGTTACAGGGGTCACCGGGGAGCTGTTTTTT.

The V gene is TRBV12-3 or TRBV12-4, the J gene TRBJ2-3; 9 nucleotides align to TRBD2. V dropped 2 bases and J dropped 1; count of bases not matched to a gene: 4. This CDR3 is 16 amino acids long. The CDR3 protein is CASSLSWTSGTDTQYF. The CDR3 region has the DNA TGTGCCAGCAGTTTATCTTGGACTAGCGGCACAGATACGCAGTATTTT.

The genes are TRBV19 and TRBJ2-1; D tentatively reads TRBD1 or TRBD2 (6 bases each). Deletions cut 7 bases from V and 6 bases from J, with 28 bases between. The length of the CDR3 is 18 residues. The germline V gene has CDR1 LNHDA and CDR2 SQIVND (reference sequence). The CDR3 protein is CASILTPKPRGLTNEQFF. DNA for the CDR3: TGTGCCAGTATTTTAACCCCCAAACCCAGGGGACTCACCAATGAGCAGTTCTTC.

The CDR3: CSARDLLAGITDTQYF. As DNA, the CDR3 is TGCAGTGCTAGAGATTTGCTAGCGGGCATCACAGATACGCAGTATTTT. J is TRBJ2-3 and V is TRBV20-1; 8 bases agree with TRBD2. The CDR3 has 16 residues. V dropped 0 bases and J dropped 2; count of bases not matched to a gene: 7. Looked up from germline, CDR1 is DFQATT and CDR2 is SNEGSKA (reference sequence).

V and J are TRBV20-1 and TRBJ1-4; D not certain. Germline V gene lookup returns CDR1 DFQATT and CDR2 SNEGSKA (reference sequence). Between the trimmed V and J ends, which lost 6 bases and 0 bases, there was a span of 17 bases. There are 16 residues in the CDR3. The CDR3 sequence is CSAFGDSSATNEKLFF. The CDR3 DNA sequence: TGCAGTGCCTTCGGGGATTCAAGTGCAACTAATGAAAAACTGTTTTTT.

This clonotype was found many times. This rearrangement joins TRBV12-3 or TRBV12-4 to TRBJ2-7; 7 bases are a match to TRBD2. This CDR3 region has 14 residues. J was trimmed by 5 bases and V by 7 bases; bases with no gene match: 11. CDR3 sequence reads: CASNTGTISHEQYF. The CDR3 bases are TGTGCCAGCAATACCGGGACTATTTCCCACGAGCAGTACTTC.

CDR3 amino acids: CASSLFGGGMIYEQYF. The CDR3 DNA reads as TGTGCCAGCAGTTTATTTGGAGGGGGCATGATCTACGAGCAGTACTTC. This chain joins TRBV27 and TRBJ2-7, with D possibly TRBD1 on 7 matching bases. This CDR3 contains 16 residues. The V end was cut by 1 base, the J end by 3 bases, with 16 bases between. The V gene's germline CDR1 is MNHEY and CDR2 SMNVEV (reference sequence).

The table lists this clonotype with a few counts. The chain combines TRBV6-2 or TRBV6-3 with TRBJ2-2; 7 bases are a match to TRBD2. Germline assignment: CDR1 MNHEY and CDR2 SVGEGT. The CDR3 sequence is 15 residues long. Trimming at V came to 7 bases and at J to 2 bases, leaving 7 bases not matched to a gene. The CDR3 sequence: CASKESGANTGELFF. CDR3 nucleotides: TGTGCCAGCAAAGAGAGCGGGGCTAACACCGGGGAGCTGTTTTTT.